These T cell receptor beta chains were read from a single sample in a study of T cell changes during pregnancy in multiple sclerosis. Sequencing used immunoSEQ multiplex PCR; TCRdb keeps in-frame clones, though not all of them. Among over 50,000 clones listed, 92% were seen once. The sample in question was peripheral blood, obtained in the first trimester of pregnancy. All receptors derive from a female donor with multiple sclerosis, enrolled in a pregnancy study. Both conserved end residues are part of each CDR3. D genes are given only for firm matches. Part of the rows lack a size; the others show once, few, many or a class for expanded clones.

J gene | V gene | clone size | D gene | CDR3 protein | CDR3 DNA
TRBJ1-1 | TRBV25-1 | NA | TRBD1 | CASSGTGGRNTEAFF | TGTGCCAGCAGTGGAACAGGGGGCAGGAACACTGAAGCTTTCTTT
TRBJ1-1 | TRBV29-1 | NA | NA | CSGHSPLNTEAFF | TGCAGCGGCCACAGTCCATTGAACACTGAAGCTTTCTTT
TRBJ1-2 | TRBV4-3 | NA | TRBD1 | CASSPGTGANYGYTF | TGCGCCAGCAGCCCTGGGACAGGAGCTAACTATGGCTACACCTTC
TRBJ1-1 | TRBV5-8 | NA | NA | CASTWDTPGRTEAFF | TGTGCCAGCACATGGGACACCCCTGGGCGAACTGAAGCTTTCTTT
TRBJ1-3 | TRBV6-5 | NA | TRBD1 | CASRSGQGTGNTIYF | TGTGCCAGCAGATCCGGACAGGGAACTGGAAACACCATATATTTT
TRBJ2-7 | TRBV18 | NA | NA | CASSQTQRRSSYEQYF | TGTGCCAGCTCACAGACTCAGCGCCGGAGCTCCTACGAGCAGTACTTC
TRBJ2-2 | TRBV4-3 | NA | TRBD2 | CASSHGTMDTGELFF | TGCGCCAGCAGCCACGGGACTATGGATACCGGGGAGCTGTTTTTT
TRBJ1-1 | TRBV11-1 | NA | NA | CASSLDLADTEAFF | TGTGCCAGCAGCTTAGATTTAGCGGACACTGAAGCTTTCTTT
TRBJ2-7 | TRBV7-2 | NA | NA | CASSPPSGDEQYF | TGTGCCAGCAGCCCCCCCTCGGGGGACGAGCAGTACTTC
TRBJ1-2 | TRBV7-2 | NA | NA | CASRSATGNNYGYTF | TGTGCCAGCAGGAGTGCTACGGGAAATAACTATGGCTACACCTTC
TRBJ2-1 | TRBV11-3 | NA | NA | CASSLGVGGGYNEQFF | TGTGCCAGCAGCTTAGGCGTGGGAGGGGGCTACAATGAGCAGTTCTTC
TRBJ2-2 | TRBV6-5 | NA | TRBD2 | CASSKGLSTGELFF | TGTGCCAGCAGTAAGGGACTATCCACCGGGGAGCTGTTTTTT
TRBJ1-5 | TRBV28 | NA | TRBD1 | CASRTGYSNQPQHF | TGTGCCAGCAGGACAGGGTATAGCAATCAGCCCCAGCATTTT
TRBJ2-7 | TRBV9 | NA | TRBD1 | CASSVGPGQGGYEQYF | TGTGCCAGCAGCGTAGGGCCGGGACAGGGAGGCTACGAGCAGTACTTC
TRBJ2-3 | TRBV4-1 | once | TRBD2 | CASSQDYRAGADTQYF | TGCGCCAGCAGCCAAGATTACAGAGCGGGAGCAGATACGCAGTATTTT
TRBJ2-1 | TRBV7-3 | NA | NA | CASSLLRDDGEQFF | TGTGCCAGCAGCTTATTGCGGGATGATGGTGAGCAGTTCTTC
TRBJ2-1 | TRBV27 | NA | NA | CASTPGRYRNNEQFF | TGTGCCAGCACCCCTGGGCGCTATCGGAACAATGAGCAGTTCTTC
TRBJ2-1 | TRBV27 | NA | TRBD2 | CASHGLADEQFF | TGTGCCAGCCACGGACTAGCCGATGAGCAGTTCTTC
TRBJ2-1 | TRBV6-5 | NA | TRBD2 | CASSPTSGSALFF | TGTGCCAGCAGTCCGACTAGCGGGAGTGCTTTGTTCTTC
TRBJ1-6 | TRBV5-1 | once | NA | CASSLRRGTGNSPLHF | TGCGCCAGCAGCCTTCGGAGGGGAACCGGGAATTCACCCCTCCACTTT
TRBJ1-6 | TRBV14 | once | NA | CASSQPSGGSPLHF | TGTGCCAGCAGCCAACCCTCCGGTGGTTCACCCCTCCACTTT
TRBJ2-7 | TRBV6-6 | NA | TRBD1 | CASTNRQGHYEQYF | TGTGCCAGCACCAACCGACAGGGACACTACGAGCAGTACTTC
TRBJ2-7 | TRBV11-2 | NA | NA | CASSDYHEQYF | TGTGCCAGCAGCGACTACCACGAGCAGTACTTC
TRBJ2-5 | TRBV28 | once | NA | CASSFRRGTETQYF | TGTGCCAGCAGTTTTCGCAGAGGAACGGAGACCCAGTACTTC
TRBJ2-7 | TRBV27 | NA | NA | CASSYSSGYEQYF | TGTGCCAGCAGCTACTCTAGTGGATACGAGCAGTACTTC
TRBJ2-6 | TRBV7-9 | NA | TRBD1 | CASSQQGTGESGANVLTF | TGTGCCAGCAGCCAGCAGGGGACAGGGGAGTCTGGGGCCAACGTCCTGACTTTC
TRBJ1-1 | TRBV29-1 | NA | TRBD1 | CSVVVSRQGRGDTEAFF | TGCAGCGTTGTAGTTTCCCGACAGGGTAGGGGGGACACTGAAGCTTTCTTT
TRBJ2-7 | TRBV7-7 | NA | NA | CASSLGRAASYEQYF | TGTGCTAGCAGCTTAGGTCGAGCCGCCTCCTACGAGCAGTACTTC
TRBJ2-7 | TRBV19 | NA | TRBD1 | CASSMVRQGIHEQYF | TGTGCCAGTAGTATGGTCCGACAGGGGATCCACGAGCAGTACTTC
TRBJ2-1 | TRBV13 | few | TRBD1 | CASSQGQLLGSQQFF | TGTGCCAGCAGCCAGGGACAGCTCCTGGGTTCTCAGCAGTTCTTC
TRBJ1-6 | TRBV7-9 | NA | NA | CASSSGRSNSPLHF | TGTGCCAGCAGCTCTGGCCGGAGTAATTCACCCCTCCACTTT
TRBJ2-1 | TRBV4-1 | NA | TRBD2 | CASSQITSGSYNEQFF | TGCGCCAGCAGCCAAATAACTAGCGGTTCCTACAATGAGCAGTTCTTC
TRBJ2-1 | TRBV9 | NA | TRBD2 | CTGTTHYNEQFF | TGTACCGGGACTACCCATTACAATGAGCAGTTCTTC
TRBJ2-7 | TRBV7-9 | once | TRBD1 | CASSTGQSYEQYF | TGTGCCAGCAGCACGGGACAGTCCTACGAGCAGTACTTC
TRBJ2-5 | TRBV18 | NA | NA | CASSPPVELKETQYF | TGTGCCAGCTCACCACCGGTGGAGCTTAAAGAGACCCAGTACTTC
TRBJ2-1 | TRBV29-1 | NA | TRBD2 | CSVLREYEQFF | TGCAGCGTTCTGCGGGAGTATGAGCAGTTCTTC
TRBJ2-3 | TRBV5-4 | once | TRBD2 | CASSLAFQLAGGITDTQYF | TGTGCCAGCAGCTTGGCCTTTCAACTAGCGGGAGGAATCACAGATACGCAGTATTTT
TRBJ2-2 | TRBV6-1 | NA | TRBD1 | CASSRQGDTGELFF | TGTGCCAGCAGTAGACAGGGAGACACCGGGGAGCTGTTTTTT
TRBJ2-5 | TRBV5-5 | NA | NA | CASSLPSTGQIRETQYF | TGTGCCAGCAGCTTGCCCTCTACGGGACAAATAAGAGAGACCCAGTACTTC
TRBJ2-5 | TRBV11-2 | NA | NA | CASSRERQETQYF | TGTGCCAGCAGCCGGGAGAGACAAGAGACCCAGTACTTC
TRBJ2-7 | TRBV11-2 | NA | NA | CASSGRGYEQYF | TGTGCCAGCAGCGGCAGGGGCTACGAGCAGTACTTC
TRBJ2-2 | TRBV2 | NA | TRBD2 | CASSGEGLAGDPDGELFF | TGTGCCAGCAGTGGAGAGGGTCTAGCGGGAGATCCGGACGGGGAGCTGTTTTTT
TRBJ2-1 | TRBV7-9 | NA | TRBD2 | CASSLYGLPAGDEQFF | TGTGCCAGCAGCTTATACGGACTACCGGCGGGGGATGAGCAGTTCTTC
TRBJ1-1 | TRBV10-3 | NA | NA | CAIRGQQNTEAFF | TGTGCCATCAGGGGACAACAGAACACTGAAGCTTTCTTT
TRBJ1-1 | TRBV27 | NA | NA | CASSLGGWNTEAFF | TGTGCCAGCAGTTTGGGAGGGTGGAACACTGAAGCTTTCTTT
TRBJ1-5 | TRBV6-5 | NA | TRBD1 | CASSLTGGFQPQHF | TGTGCCAGCAGTTTGACAGGGGGTTTTCAGCCCCAGCATTTT
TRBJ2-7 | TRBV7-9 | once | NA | CASSPRNEQYF | TGTGCCAGCAGCCCTCGTAACGAGCAGTACTTC
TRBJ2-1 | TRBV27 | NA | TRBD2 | CASSLKYMALAGYNEQFF | TGTGCCAGCAGTTTAAAGTATATGGCTCTAGCGGGGTACAATGAGCAGTTCTTC
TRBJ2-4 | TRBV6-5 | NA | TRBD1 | CASSYSPGGKNIQYF | TGTGCCAGCAGTTACTCTCCAGGGGGCAAAAACATTCAGTACTTC
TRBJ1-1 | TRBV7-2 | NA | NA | CASSLRVTSFGYTEAFF | TGTGCCAGCAGCCTACGAGTCACTTCCTTCGGGTACACTGAAGCTTTCTTT
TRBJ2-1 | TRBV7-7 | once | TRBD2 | CASSPTSGSGEQFF | TGTGCTAGCAGTCCGACTAGCGGGAGCGGTGAGCAGTTCTTC
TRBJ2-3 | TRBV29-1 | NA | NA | CSVDQGLDTQYF | TGCAGCGTTGATCAGGGTCTAGATACGCAGTATTTT
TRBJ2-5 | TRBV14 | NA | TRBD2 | CASSHSLSQLSGRAETQYF | TGTGCCAGCAGCCATAGCCTTTCCCAACTAAGCGGGAGGGCAGAGACCCAGTACTTC
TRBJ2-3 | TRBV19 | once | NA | CASSRRPVSTDTQYF | TGTGCCAGTAGTAGGAGGCCAGTTAGCACAGATACGCAGTATTTT
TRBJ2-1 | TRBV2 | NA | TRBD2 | CASGGLAFYNEQFF | TGTGCCAGCGGTGGACTAGCGTTTTACAATGAGCAGTTCTTC
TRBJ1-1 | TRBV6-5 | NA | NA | CASSQGYRTEAFF | TGTGCCAGCAGCCAGGGGTACCGCACTGAAGCTTTCTTT
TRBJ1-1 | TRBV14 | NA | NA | CASSQWRPGNTEAFF | TGTGCCAGCAGCCAATGGCGTCCGGGGAACACTGAAGCTTTCTTT
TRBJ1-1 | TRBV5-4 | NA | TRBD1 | CASSLEMGQGAFTEAFF | TGTGCCAGCAGCTTGGAGATGGGACAGGGGGCTTTCACTGAAGCTTTCTTT
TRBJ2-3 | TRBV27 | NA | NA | CASSFQAHADTQYF | TGTGCCAGCAGTTTCCAGGCGCATGCAGATACGCAGTATTTT